The present entry profiles one T cell receptor (beta chain) with its context. Its antigen remains unknown. The sample holds other DNA sequences that translate to the same CDR3. This sample was taken from a study of siplizumab effects on memory and regulatory T cells. General study points: Siplizumab produced a significant reduction in alloreactive sequences that were traceable to unstimulated CD4+ memory cells. Treg origin accounted for an average of 68.8% of mappable alloreactive CD4+ clones with siplizumab and roughly 25% in controls. Unstimulated subsets were the mapping target of only a minor fraction of alloreactive clones.

The data were produced by immunoSEQ multiplex PCR, yet TCRdb's version contains in-frame clones alone and is incomplete. This table holds over 35,000 clones, about 90% found once. CDR3 length equals 15 residues. J gave up 1 base and V 3 bases, and 1 base lay outside the gene matches. Germline lookup yields CDR1 SGHAT and CDR2 FQNNGV. The TCR was taken from a human donor in good health. Sequenced: naive CD4+ T cells sorted from blood. The chain is built from TRBV11-2 and TRBJ2-3; 10 bases match TRBD1. CDR3 in amino acids: CASSLGTGGTDTQYF. CDR3 nucleotide sequence: TGTGCCAGCAGCTTGGGGACAGGGGGCACAGATACGCAGTATTTT.